This entry features one T cell receptor (beta chain) sequence. Germline CDR1 reads SGHTA; CDR2 reads FQGNSA. Trimming removed 5 bases from V and 5 bases from J, with 21 bases in between. CDR3 length: 16 amino acids. The entry originates in a study of shared clonotypes between healthy human individuals. Clones were read by immunoSEQ multiplex PCR, and TCRdb kept only the in-frame ones, dropping some. This sample carries some 1.4 million clones, approximately 96% of them seen once, and the ten largest clones take roughly 1.2%. The origin of this receptor is a man between 25 and 39 years old in good health. The sequenced sample consisted of naive CD4+ T cells sorted from blood. Subset defined: CD45RA+ positively selected. The gene calls are TRBV7-2 and TRBJ1-2; tentatively, D is TRBD1 (5 bases). CDR3 in DNA: TGTGCCAGCAGCCATTCACCGGGACCTCTTCTTTATGGCTACACCTTC. It is translated as CASSHSPGPLLYGYTF.